The 3 T cell receptor beta chains presented below share a single source sample, sequenced in a study of shared clonotypes between healthy human individuals. Cells designated naive CD8 were CD45RO-negative and were positively selected for CCR7, with terminally differentiated effector memory CD45RA+ cells excluded. Some clones are missing from TCRdb's copy, which holds only in-frame ones; the method was immunoSEQ multiplex PCR. The sample carries some 2.1 million clones, just over 90% recorded once. The material sequenced was naive CD8+ T cells from PBMCs. The receptors stem from a young man in good health. Some clones in this sample may be carry-over from other donors' samples.

This sequence joins TRBV4-3 and TRBJ2-7; D is perhaps TRBD2 (6 bases). In germline, CDR1 is LGHNA, CDR2 YSLEER. This CDR3 is 13 amino acids long. Trimming left V 0 bases short and J 6 bases short, with 9 bases between. CDR3 sequence reads: CASSQDRGSEQYF. Written as DNA, the CDR3 is TGCGCCAGCAGCCAAGATCGGGGGAGCGAGCAGTACTTC.

The V and J genes are TRBV18 and TRBJ1-1; D unclear. CDR1 is KGHSH, CDR2 LQKENI, per germline. V was pared by 3 bases and J by 8 bases, with 10 bases between. The CDR3 is made up of 12 amino acids. CDR3 DNA: TGTGCCAGCTCACCTGAGCGGCCAGAAGCTTTCTTT. Protein: CASSPERPEAFF.

The rearrangement joins TRBV28 to TRBJ2-2; D perhaps matches TRBD2 (5 bases). The germline gives CDR1 MDHEN, CDR2 SYDVKM. V was pared by 3 bases and J by 0 bases, with 17 bases between. CDR3 size: 18 residues. CDR3 nucleotides: TGTGCCAGCAGTTTTTCGGAGCGGATTTCCGCGAACACCGGGGAGCTGTTTTTT. Amino acid sequence: CASSFSERISANTGELFF. Full variable domain (remainder filled in from reference TRBV28 and TRBJ2-2): DVKVTQSSRYLVKRTGEKVFLECVQDMDHENMFWYRQDPGLGLRLIYFSYDVKMKEKGDIPEGYSVSREKKERFSLILESASTNQTSMYLCASSFSERISANTGELFFGEGSRLTVL.